These 11 T cell receptor beta chains came from one sample sequenced in a study of T cell responses to AZD1222 COVID-19 vaccine. Assay: immunoSEQ multiplex PCR; the TCRdb copy retains only in-frame clones and omits some. The sample holds about 200,000 clones, roughly 92% seen once. The specimen comprised peripheral blood, sampled 28 days after the second dose of the MenACWY control vaccine. These receptors were collected from an adult who received the MenACWY meningococcal vaccine as a control.

On this clone: At the DNA level, this CDR3 is encoded by other sequences in the same sample as well. This chain links TRBV7-9 with TRBJ2-2, with 13 bases that match TRBD2. Germline loops: CDR1 SEHNR, CDR2 FQNEAQ (reference sequence). J gave up 6 bases and V 6 bases, and 4 bases lay outside the gene matches. CDR3 length equals 15 residues. The CDR3 region has the DNA TGTGCCAGCAGTCGGACTAGCGGGAGCTCCGGGGAGCTGTTTTTT. Its protein product is CASSRTSGSSGELFF.

This clone is a singleton in its sample. This chain uses TRBV24-1 with TRBJ1-2; D not resolved. The germline V gene has CDR1 KGHDR and CDR2 SFDVKD. The V end lost 1 base, the J end lost 8 bases, and 10 bases lay between the germline ends. The CDR3 is made up of 13 amino acids. CDR3 coding DNA: TGTGCCACCAGTGATTTAAGTACCTCGGGCTACACCTTC. Residues: CATSDLSTSGYTF.

V gene TRBV18 combines with J gene TRBJ2-5, with D uncertain. CDR3 length equals 14 residues. Between the trimmed V and J ends, which lost 3 bases and 5 bases, there was a span of 13 bases. Germline-derived CDR1 and CDR2 are KGHSH and LQKENI. Here the CDR3 DNA reads TGTGCCAGCTCACCCCTGACGGTCCGGGAGACCCAGTACTTC. Encoded protein: CASSPLTVRETQYF.

This clone was detected a few times. The genes are TRBV28 and TRBJ1-2; 9 bases align to TRBD1. V gave up 7 bases and J gave up 4 bases; unmatched junction bases: 7. The CDR3 sequence is 14 residues long. Germline CDR1 reads MDHEN; CDR2 reads SYDVKM. CDR3: CASIVGQGSYGYTF. As DNA, the CDR3 is TGTGCCAGCATTGTAGGACAGGGGAGCTATGGCTACACCTTC.

The chain is built from TRBV11-3 and TRBJ1-1; 7 nucleotides agree with TRBD1. Germline lookup yields CDR1 SGHNT and CDR2 YENEEA. The CDR3 contains 13 residues. The junction had 8 bases not matched to a gene; V was cut back by 3 bases and J by 10 bases. The CDR3 region has the DNA TGTGCCAGCAGCTTGGCGACGACAGGGCGAGCTTTCTTT. Translation: CASSLATTGRAFF.

The chain is built from TRBV27 and TRBJ2-7; 8 bases fit TRBD1. Germline V gene lookup returns CDR1 MNHEY and CDR2 SMNVEV (reference sequence). The CDR3 totals 13 residues. V was clipped by 8 bases and J by 4 bases; unmatched bases: 7. CDR3 protein: CASRRTGYYEQYF. CDR3 sequence (DNA): TGTGCCAGCCGACGGACAGGGTATTACGAGCAGTACTTC.

As DNA, the CDR3 is TGTGCCATCAGAGGGACTAGCGGGAGAAAGGGGACAGATACGCAGTATTTT. Residues: CAIRGTSGRKGTDTQYF. The chain joins TRBV10-3 to TRBJ2-3; 14 nucleotides agree with TRBD2. The CDR3 is 17 residues long. Germline CDR1 and CDR2: ENHRY and SYGVKD. Trimming took 6 bases from V and 3 from J; bases not matched to a gene: 8.

The chain employs TRBV24-1 and TRBJ2-4; D possibly corresponds to TRBD1 (6 bases). CDR3 length equals 15 residues. V lost 1 base, J lost 1 base, and 7 bases lay in between. Germline CDR1 is KGHDR and CDR2 is SFDVKD. Here the CDR3 DNA reads TGTGCCACCAGTGATTTCCAGGGGGCCAAAAACATTCAGTACTTC. Amino acids: CATSDFQGAKNIQYF.

The V and J genes are TRBV30 and TRBJ2-6; D is ambiguous. Germline V gene sequence: CDR1 GTSNPN, CDR2 SVGIG (reference sequence). This CDR3 has 14 residues. The V and J ends lost 0 bases and 3 bases respectively, with 6 bases between them. The CDR3 sequence is CAWSVQFGANVLTF. CDR3 DNA sequence: TGTGCCTGGAGTGTACAATTTGGGGCCAACGTCCTGACTTTC.

J is TRBJ2-1 and V is TRBV16; D gene ambiguous. Germline CDR1 KGHSY, CDR2 FQNENV. The ends were cut back, 3 bases at V and 0 bases at J, with 9 bases in the middle. The CDR3 is made up of 15 amino acids. DNA of the CDR3: TGTGCCAGCAGCCAGTGGCGCAGCTCCTACAATGAGCAGTTCTTC. The encoded protein is CASSQWRSSYNEQFF.

V and J are TRBV28 and TRBJ1-3; the D gene is possibly TRBD1 (5 bases). CDR1 and CDR2 from the germline V gene are MDHEN and SYDVKM. V lost 5 bases and J lost 3, with 14 bases in between. CDR3 length: 15 amino acids. The CDR3 loop reads CASSLGAAGGNTIYF. The DNA of the CDR3 is TGTGCCAGCAGTCTTGGGGCTGCTGGTGGAAACACCATATATTTT.